This T cell receptor beta chain was identified in a study of human T cells and chemical hapten exposure. Overall study: Patients, predominantly female, presented with alopecia areata, totalis or universalis.

The CDR3 has 13 amino acids. Trimming pared 0 bases from V and 10 bases from J, leaving 12 bases between. The germline V gene encodes CDR1 SGHRS and CDR2 YFSETQ. Study-level points and caveats: Expanded TCRs made up significantly more big CDR3 similarity clusters than controls did.

This clonotype was detected a few times. What it binds is not known. MiXCR, applied by TCRdb to the RACE reads, yields one record per CDR3 protein. The profile shows about 49,000 distinct CDR3 sequences, less than 9.5% of them singletons. Time point of the sample: patch test 1, 2 weeks after DPC sensitization. Documented treatment: therapeutic diphenylcyclopropenone sensitization with weekly scalp DPC. The J gene is TRBJ2-3, the V gene TRBV5-1; D is ambiguous. The sequence was obtained from a woman between 50 and 59 years old with alopecia areata. Some clones in this sample may be carry-over from other donors' samples. Specimen: whole blood, collected in connection with sensitization to the hapten diphenylcyclopropenone (DPC). The DNA of the CDR3 is TGCGCCAGCAGCTTGGAAGGGTCTCAGTCGCAGTATTTT. Protein: CASSLEGSQSQYF.